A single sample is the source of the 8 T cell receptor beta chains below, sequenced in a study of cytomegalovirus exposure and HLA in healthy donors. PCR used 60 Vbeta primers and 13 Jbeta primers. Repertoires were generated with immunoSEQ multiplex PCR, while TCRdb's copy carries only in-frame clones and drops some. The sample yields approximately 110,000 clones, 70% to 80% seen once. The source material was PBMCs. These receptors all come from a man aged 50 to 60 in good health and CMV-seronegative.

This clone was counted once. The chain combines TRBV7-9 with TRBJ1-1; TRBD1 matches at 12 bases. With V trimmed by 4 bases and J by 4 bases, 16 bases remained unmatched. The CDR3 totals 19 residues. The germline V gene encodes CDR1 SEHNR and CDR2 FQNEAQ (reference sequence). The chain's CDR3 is CASSSGQGAGGGLSTEAFF. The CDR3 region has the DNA TGTGCCAGCAGCTCGGGACAGGGGGCCGGGGGCGGTCTGAGCACTGAAGCTTTCTTT.

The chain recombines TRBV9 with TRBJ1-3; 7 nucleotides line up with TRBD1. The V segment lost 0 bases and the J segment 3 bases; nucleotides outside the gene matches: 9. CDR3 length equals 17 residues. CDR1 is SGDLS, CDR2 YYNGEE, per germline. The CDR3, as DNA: TGTGCCAGCAGCGTAGAGAGGGGGCAGGGTTATGGAAACACCATATATTTT. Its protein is CASSVERGQGYGNTIYF.

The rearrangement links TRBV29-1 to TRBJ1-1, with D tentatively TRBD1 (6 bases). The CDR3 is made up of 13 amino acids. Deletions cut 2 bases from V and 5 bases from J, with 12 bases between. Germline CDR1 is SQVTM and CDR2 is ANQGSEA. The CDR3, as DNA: TGCAGCGTTGAAAGCCGAGGGGGAACTGAAGCTTTCTTT. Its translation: CSVESRGGTEAFF.

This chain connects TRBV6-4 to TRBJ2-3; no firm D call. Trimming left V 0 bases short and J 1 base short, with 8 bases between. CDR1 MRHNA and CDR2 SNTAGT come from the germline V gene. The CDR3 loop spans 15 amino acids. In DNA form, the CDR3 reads TGTGCCAGCAGTGACTCGGCCCAGGGCACAGATACGCAGTATTTT. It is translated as CASSDSAQGTDTQYF.

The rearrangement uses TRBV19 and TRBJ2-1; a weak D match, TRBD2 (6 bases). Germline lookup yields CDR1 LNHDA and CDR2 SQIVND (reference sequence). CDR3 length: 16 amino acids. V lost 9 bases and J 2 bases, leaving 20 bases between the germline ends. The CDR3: CASKSGGDGAYNEQFF. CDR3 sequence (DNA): TGTGCCAGCAAAAGTGGCGGGGACGGCGCCTACAATGAGCAGTTCTTC. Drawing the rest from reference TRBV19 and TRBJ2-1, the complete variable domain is DGGITQSPKYLFRKEGQNVTLSCEQNLNHDAMYWYRQDPGQGLRLIYYSQIVNDFQKGDIAEGYSVSREKKESFPLTVTSAQKNPTAFYLCASKSGGDGAYNEQFFGPGTRLTVL.

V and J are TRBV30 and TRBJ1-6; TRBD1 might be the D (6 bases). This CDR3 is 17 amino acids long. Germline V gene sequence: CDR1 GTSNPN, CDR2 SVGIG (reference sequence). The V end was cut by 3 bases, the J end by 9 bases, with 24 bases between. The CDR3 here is CAWRAPSTGVGVSPLHF. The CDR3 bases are TGTGCCTGGAGAGCCCCCTCGACAGGAGTAGGGGTTTCACCCCTCCACTTT.

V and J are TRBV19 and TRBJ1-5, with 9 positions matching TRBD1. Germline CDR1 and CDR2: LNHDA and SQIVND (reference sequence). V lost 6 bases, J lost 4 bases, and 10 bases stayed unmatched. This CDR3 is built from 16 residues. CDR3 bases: TGTGCCAGTAGGAGTGGGACAGGGATCGTAAATCAGCCCCAGCATTTT. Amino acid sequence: CASRSGTGIVNQPQHF. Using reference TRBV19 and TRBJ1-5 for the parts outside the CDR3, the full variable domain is DGGITQSPKYLFRKEGQNVTLSCEQNLNHDAMYWYRQDPGQGLRLIYYSQIVNDFQKGDIAEGYSVSREKKESFPLTVTSAQKNPTAFYLCASRSGTGIVNQPQHFGDGTRLSIL.

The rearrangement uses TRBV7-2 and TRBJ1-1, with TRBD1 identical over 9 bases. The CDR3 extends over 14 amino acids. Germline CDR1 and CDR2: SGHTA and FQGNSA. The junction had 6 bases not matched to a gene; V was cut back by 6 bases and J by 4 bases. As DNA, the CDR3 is TGTGCCAGCAGGTATGGGACAGGGACCACTGAAGCTTTCTTT. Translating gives CASRYGTGTTEAFF.